The 28 T cell receptor beta chains listed next were all sequenced from one sample in a study of T cell repertoires in cytomegalovirus infection. Using its own MiXCR run on the reads, TCRdb lists one record per CDR3 protein. This sample has approximately 600,000 distinct CDR3 sequences, with 40% found just once. No antigens are known for them. The specimen comprised cultured PBMCs, sampled from culture after CMV antigen stimulation. Receptor source: a human donor in good health (CMV status not recorded). Some clones in this sample may be carry-over from other donors' samples.

In its sample, this clonotype was seen a few times. The chain recombines TRBV7-2 with TRBJ2-7; 10 bases fit TRBD1. Trimming took 1 base from V and 9 from J; bases not matched to a gene: 6. This CDR3 is built from 14 residues. From germline, CDR1 is SGHTA and CDR2 FQGNSA. CDR3 region: CASSLETGGRGQYF. In nucleotides, the CDR3 is TGTGCCAGCAGCTTAGAGACAGGGGGCCGGGGGCAGTACTTC. Variable domain in full (rest from reference TRBV7-2 and TRBJ2-7): GAGVSQSPSNKVTEKGKDVELRCDPISGHTALYWYRQSLGQGLEFLIYFQGNSAPDKSGLPSDRFSAERTGGSVSTLTIQRTQQEDSAVYLCASSLETGGRGQYFGPGTRLTVT.

This clonotype has ten or more counts. This sequence joins TRBV7-6 and TRBJ2-1; D possibly uses TRBD1 or TRBD2 (6 bases each). CDR1 and CDR2 (germline): SGHVS, FNYEAQ. V was shortened by 5 bases and J by 9 bases, with 26 bases between the two germline ends. This CDR3 is built from 17 residues. CDR3 amino acids: CASSPSRWGRTEGEQFF. The DNA for the CDR3 is TGTGCCAGCAGCCCATCACGGTGGGGGAGGACAGAAGGTGAGCAGTTCTTC.

The V call is TRBV14, the J call TRBJ2-3; 10 bases line up with TRBD2. The ends lost 3 bases at V and 0 bases at J; junction bases unmatched: 6. This CDR3 is built from 17 residues. The germline V gene encodes CDR1 SGHDN and CDR2 FVKESK. As DNA, the CDR3 is TGTGCCAGCAGCCAGTCAAGCGGGAGGGGTAGCACAGATACGCAGTATTTT. Translated, it gives CASSQSSGRGSTDTQYF.

The rearrangement uses TRBV7-8 and TRBJ2-3, with D unresolved. CDR3 length: 15 amino acids. The V gene's germline CDR1 is SGHVS and CDR2 FQNEAQ. The germline V and J ends were trimmed by 2 bases and 2 bases, with 11 bases remaining between them. DNA of the CDR3: TGTGCCAGCAGCTTATCATCCCAGCCCACAGATACGCAGTATTTT. Its protein is CASSLSSQPTDTQYF. Based on the CDR3 plus reference TRBV7-8 and TRBJ2-3, the full variable domain is GAGVSQSPRYKVAKRGQDVALRCDPISGHVSLFWYQQALGQGPEFLTYFQNEAQLDKSGLPSDRFFAERPEGSVSTLKIQRTQQEDSAVYLCASSLSSQPTDTQYFGPGTRLTVL.

The table lists this clonotype with a few counts. This chain joins TRBV11-2 and TRBJ2-7; 10 bases line up with TRBD1. The CDR3 has 15 amino acids. Germline V gene sequence: CDR1 SGHAT, CDR2 FQNNGV. The ends lost 4 bases at V and 6 bases at J; junction bases unmatched: 9. CDR3 loop: CASSSISGTGVEQYF. DNA of the CDR3: TGTGCCAGCAGCTCGATCTCCGGGACAGGGGTCGAGCAGTACTTC.

This clonotype appeared a few times. V and J are TRBV20-1 and TRBJ1-6, with D tentatively TRBD1 (5 bases). Deletions cut 0 bases from V and 5 bases from J, with 14 bases between. The CDR3 sequence is 16 residues long. Germline lookup yields CDR1 DFQATT and CDR2 SNEGSKA (reference sequence). The CDR3 region has the DNA TGCAGTGCTAGAGATCCGGGACGGCCTAATAATTCACCCCTCCACTTT. Protein sequence: CSARDPGRPNNSPLHF.

The V call is TRBV12-3 or TRBV12-4, the J call TRBJ1-1; 7 bases match TRBD1. The CDR3 has 15 amino acids. After removal of 6 bases from V and 1 base from J, the junction contained 8 bases not matched to a gene. CDR3 residues: CASSPGGASNTEAFF. The CDR3 DNA is TGTGCCAGCAGCCCAGGGGGGGCCTCGAACACTGAAGCTTTCTTT.

The chain recombines TRBV5-4 with TRBJ2-3; D gene uncertain. V was clipped by 0 bases and J by 0 bases, with 11 bases between them. Germline-derived CDR1 and CDR2 are SGHNT and YYREEE (reference sequence). This CDR3 is built from 16 residues. CDR3 region: CASSLANGRSTDTQYF. The DNA of the CDR3 is TGTGCCAGCAGCTTGGCCAACGGCAGGAGCACAGATACGCAGTATTTT.

The gene calls are TRBV7-2 and TRBJ2-3, with D perhaps matching TRBD2 (8 bases). V was shortened by 1 base and J by 3 bases, with 14 bases between the two germline ends. Germline CDR1 and CDR2: SGHTA and FQGNSA. There are 16 residues in the CDR3. In DNA form, the CDR3 reads TGTGCCAGCAGCTTAGGGGCGGGGGGACAGACAGATACGCAGTATTTT. This translates into CASSLGAGGQTDTQYF. The full variable domain, its missing parts supplied by reference TRBV7-2 and TRBJ2-3, is GAGVSQSPSNKVTEKGKDVELRCDPISGHTALYWYRQSLGQGLEFLIYFQGNSAPDKSGLPSDRFSAERTGGSVSTLTIQRTQQEDSAVYLCASSLGAGGQTDTQYFGPGTRLTVL.

The chain is built from TRBV2 and TRBJ1-5; D perhaps matches TRBD1 (6 bases). The germline V and J ends were trimmed by 11 bases and 4 bases, with 15 bases remaining between them. Germline CDR1 is SNHLY and CDR2 is FYNNEI. The CDR3 runs to 13 residues. The CDR3 DNA reads TGTGCCGGCGCCCCGACAGGTAATCAGCCCCAGCATTTT. Protein: CAGAPTGNQPQHF.

This chain links TRBV6-1 with TRBJ1-5; 12 nucleotides match TRBD1. With 6 bases clipped from V and 0 bases from J, the junction kept 9 bases outside the gene matches. The CDR3 spans 18 residues. Germline CDR1 is MNHNS and CDR2 is SASEGT. The CDR3 sequence: CASRRGQGAYYSNQPQHF. The CDR3 nucleotides are TGTGCCAGCAGGCGGGGACAGGGGGCTTATTATAGCAATCAGCCCCAGCATTTT.

This clonotype has a handful of counts. The chain employs TRBV7-6 and TRBJ1-6; no clear D gene. The CDR3 has 16 residues. Deletions cut 1 base from V and 7 bases from J, with 14 bases between. Germline CDR1 SGHVS, CDR2 FNYEAQ. CDR3 in amino acids: CASSLVAGRGNSPLHF. The CDR3 region has the DNA TGTGCCAGCAGCTTAGTGGCCGGGAGAGGCAATTCACCCCTCCACTTT.

The chain recombines TRBV7-2 with TRBJ2-7; D not resolved. Germline CDR1 and CDR2: SGHTA and FQGNSA. The CDR3 loop spans 14 amino acids. V shed 1 base and J shed 1 base, with 8 bases lying between them. CDR3 amino acids: CASSLEKWSYEQYF. The DNA for the CDR3 is TGTGCCAGCAGCTTAGAGAAGTGGTCCTACGAGCAGTACTTC.

The chain recombines TRBV7-6 with TRBJ2-3; the match to TRBD1 covers 9 bases. The ends lost 3 bases at V and 6 bases at J; junction bases unmatched: 7. Germline-derived CDR1 and CDR2 are SGHVS and FNYEAQ. The CDR3 length is 15 residues. CDR3 in amino acids: CASSFIGTGTDTQYF. In nucleotides, the CDR3 is TGTGCCAGCAGCTTCATTGGGACAGGGACCGATACGCAGTATTTT. Filled out from reference TRBV7-6 and TRBJ2-3, the complete variable domain reads GAGVSQSPRYKVTKRGQDVALRCDPISGHVSLYWYRQALGQGPEFLTYFNYEAQQDKSGLPNDRFSAERPEGSISTLTIQRTEQRDSAMYRCASSFIGTGTDTQYFGPGTRLTVL.

The chain is built from TRBV6-2 or TRBV6-3 and TRBJ2-7; TRBD2 matches at 7 bases. CDR3 size: 20 residues. V lost 0 bases, J lost 5 bases, and 22 bases stayed unmatched. Germline V gene data show CDR1 as MNHEY and CDR2 as SVGEGT. CDR3 loop: CASSYSRSPREGQGPNEQYF. The CDR3, as DNA: TGTGCCAGCAGTTACTCGAGGTCTCCAAGGGAGGGGCAGGGACCGAACGAGCAGTACTTC.

This chain connects TRBV20-1 to TRBJ1-3; TRBD1 aligns across 8 bases. Germline V gene data show CDR1 as DFQATT and CDR2 as SNEGSKA (reference sequence). The CDR3 consists of 15 residues. J lost 4 bases, V lost 6 bases, and 11 bases had no gene match. The CDR3 DNA reads as TGCAGTGCACCCACCAGACAGGGGACGGGAAACACCATATATTTT. It yields the protein CSAPTRQGTGNTIYF.

The chain is built from TRBV4-1 and TRBJ1-1; perhaps TRBD1 as D (5 bases). The CDR3 totals 18 residues. V lost 3 bases and J 1 base, leaving 21 bases between the germline ends. CDR1 is MGHRA and CDR2 is YSYEKL in the germline V gene. The CDR3 nucleotides read TGCGCCAGCAGCCAGGGTAGTAAAGGGACTCGGAAGAACACTGAAGCTTTCTTT. It yields the protein CASSQGSKGTRKNTEAFF.

The chain uses TRBV6-5 and TRBJ2-7; unclear D gene. Germline V gives CDR1 MNHEY, CDR2 SVGAGI. V shed 0 bases and J shed 5 bases, with 11 bases lying between them. This CDR3 is built from 14 residues. The CDR3 loop is CASSYSGGLDEQYF. CDR3 nucleotides: TGTGCCAGCAGTTACTCGGGCGGTTTGGACGAGCAGTACTTC.

Only one count was recorded for this clonotype. The chain combines TRBV20-1 with TRBJ2-7, with D hard to call. The CDR3 covers 11 residues. Germline V gives CDR1 DFQATT, CDR2 SNEGSKA (reference sequence). Trimming pared 5 bases from V and 3 bases from J, leaving 8 bases between. CDR3 sequence reads: CSAGRHYEQYF. The CDR3 coding sequence is TGCAGTGCTGGCCGGCACTACGAGCAGTACTTC.

This chain joins TRBV19 and TRBJ1-4; tentatively, D is TRBD1 (5 bases). The CDR3 consists of 14 residues. Germline-derived CDR1 and CDR2 are LNHDA and SQIVND (reference sequence). V dropped 7 bases and J dropped 2 bases, with 11 bases sitting between them. The CDR3 here is CASTHGGTNEKLFF. The CDR3 DNA reads as TGTGCCAGTACCCACGGGGGGACTAATGAAAAACTGTTTTTT.

The V gene is TRBV6-6, the J gene TRBJ1-1; maybe TRBD1 (5 bases). Germline CDR1 reads MNHNY; CDR2 reads SVGAGI (reference sequence). CDR3 length: 13 amino acids. V lost 11 bases and J 1 base, leaving 14 bases between the germline ends. The CDR3, as DNA: TGTGCCGCGGGGGACGTGGGGAACACTGAAGCTTTCTTT. Translating it yields CAAGDVGNTEAFF.

The chain joins TRBV7-6 to TRBJ2-3, with 9 nucleotides matching TRBD1. Trimming removed 0 bases from V and 7 bases from J; junction bases left unmatched: 8. The CDR3 totals 16 residues. Germline CDR1 is SGHVS and CDR2 is FNYEAQ. The CDR3 loop is CASSLAGTGPLYTQYF. DNA of the CDR3: TGTGCCAGCAGCTTAGCCGGGACAGGGCCTCTTTATACGCAGTATTTT.

This clonotype was seen once. Sequence at one end of the junction differs from germline and may be a read error. The CDR3 DNA reads as TGTGCCAGCAGCCAATGGGGGACATGGGAGCAGTTCTTC. Amino acid sequence: CASSQWGTWEQFF. The chain has TRBV4-1 and TRBJ2-1; TRBD1 is a possible D gene (6 bases). The CDR3 contains 13 residues. The V gene's germline CDR1 is MGHRA and CDR2 YSYEKL.

This sequence joins TRBV20-1 and TRBJ1-1; D gene ambiguous. V gave up 1 base and J gave up 4 bases, with 10 bases separating them. Germline CDR1 is DFQATT and CDR2 is SNEGSKA (reference sequence). The CDR3 spans 13 residues. The CDR3 DNA sequence: TGCAGTGCTAGAGGTAAAACAGTCACTGAAGCTTTCTTT. It encodes CSARGKTVTEAFF.

In this sample, this clonotype turned up a few times. The chain couples TRBV11-2 to TRBJ1-2; TRBD1 is a possible D gene (5 bases). Germline V gene lookup returns CDR1 SGHAT and CDR2 FQNNGV. The CDR3 consists of 15 residues. Trimming shortened V by 5 bases and J by 2 bases, and 15 bases separated the two germline ends. In nucleotides, the CDR3 is TGTGCCAGCAGCCCCCAGGGTAGACTCAACTATGGCTACACCTTC. As protein: CASSPQGRLNYGYTF.

This chain uses TRBV7-8 with TRBJ1-2, with D perhaps TRBD1 (6 bases). Germline V lookup: CDR1 SGHVS, CDR2 FQNEAQ. V lost 5 bases and J 7 bases, leaving 20 bases between the germline ends. This CDR3 is 15 amino acids long. CDR3 sequence reads: CASSPTGSRGGGYTF. The CDR3 bases are TGTGCCAGCAGCCCAACAGGGTCCAGAGGTGGTGGCTACACCTTC.

V and J are TRBV12-3 or TRBV12-4 and TRBJ2-5; possibly TRBD1 for D (6 bases). This CDR3 contains 14 residues. Between the trimmed V and J ends, which lost 0 bases and 5 bases, there was a span of 10 bases. The CDR3 here is CASSLAAQGETQYF. In nucleotides, the CDR3 is TGTGCCAGCAGTTTAGCAGCGCAGGGGGAGACCCAGTACTTC.

This chain uses TRBV28 with TRBJ2-5; TRBD2 might be the D (5 bases). Germline values: CDR1 MDHEN, CDR2 SYDVKM. The V end was cut by 5 bases, the J end by 7 bases, with 14 bases between. The CDR3 totals 13 residues. CDR3 sequence reads: CASSPWAGGTQYF. The CDR3 bases are TGTGCCAGCAGTCCCTGGGCAGGAGGGACCCAGTACTTC.